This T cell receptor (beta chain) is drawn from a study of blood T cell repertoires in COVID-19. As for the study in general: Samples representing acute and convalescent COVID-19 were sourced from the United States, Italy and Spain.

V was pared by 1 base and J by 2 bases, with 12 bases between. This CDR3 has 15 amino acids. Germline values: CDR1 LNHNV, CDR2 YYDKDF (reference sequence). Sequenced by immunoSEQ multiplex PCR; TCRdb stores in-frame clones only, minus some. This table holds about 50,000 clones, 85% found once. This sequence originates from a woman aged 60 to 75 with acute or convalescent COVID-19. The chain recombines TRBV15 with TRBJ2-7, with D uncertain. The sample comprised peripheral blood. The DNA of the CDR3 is TGTGCCACCAGCAGAGCCTTCGAGGAAGCCTACGAGCAGTACTTC. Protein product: CATSRAFEEAYEQYF.